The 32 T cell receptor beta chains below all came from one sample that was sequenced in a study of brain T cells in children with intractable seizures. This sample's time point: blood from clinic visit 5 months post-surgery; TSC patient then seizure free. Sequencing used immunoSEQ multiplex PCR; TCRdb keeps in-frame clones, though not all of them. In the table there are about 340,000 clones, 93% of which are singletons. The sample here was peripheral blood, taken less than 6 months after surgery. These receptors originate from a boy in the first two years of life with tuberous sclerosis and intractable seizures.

The chain's CDR3 is CASRTGAKNIQYF. DNA for the CDR3: TGTGCCAGCAGGACAGGGGCCAAAAACATTCAGTACTTC. V usage is TRBV2 and J usage is TRBJ2-4; 7 nucleotides line up with TRBD1. Germline V lookup: CDR1 SNHLY, CDR2 FYNNEI. This CDR3 has 13 residues. J lost 1 base, V lost 6 bases, and 0 bases had no gene match.

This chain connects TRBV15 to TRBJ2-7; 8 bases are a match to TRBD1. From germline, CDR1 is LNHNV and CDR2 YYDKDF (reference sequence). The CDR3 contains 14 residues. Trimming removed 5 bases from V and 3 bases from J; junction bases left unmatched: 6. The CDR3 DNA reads TGTGCCACCAGCCCCGGGACAGGACTCTACGAGCAGTACTTC. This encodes CATSPGTGLYEQYF.

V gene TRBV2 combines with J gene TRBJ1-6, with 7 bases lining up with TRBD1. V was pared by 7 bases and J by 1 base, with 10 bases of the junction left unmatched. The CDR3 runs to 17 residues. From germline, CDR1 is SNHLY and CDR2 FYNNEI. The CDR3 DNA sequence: TGTGCCAGCATTCGGCAGGGGGGATCGTCCTATAATTCACCCCTCCACTTT. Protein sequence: CASIRQGGSSYNSPLHF.

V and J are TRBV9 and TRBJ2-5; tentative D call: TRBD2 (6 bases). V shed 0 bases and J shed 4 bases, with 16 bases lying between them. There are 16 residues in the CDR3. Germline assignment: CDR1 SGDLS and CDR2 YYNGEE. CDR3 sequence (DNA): TGTGCCAGCAGCGTAGGGCAGCGGGCACTTACAGAGACCCAGTACTTC. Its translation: CASSVGQRALTETQYF. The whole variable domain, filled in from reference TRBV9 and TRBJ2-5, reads DSGVTQTPKHLITATGQRVTLRCSPRSGDLSVYWYQQSLDQGLQFLIQYYNGEERAKGNILERFSAQQFPDLHSELNLSSLELGDSALYFCASSVGQRALTETQYFGPGTRLLVL.

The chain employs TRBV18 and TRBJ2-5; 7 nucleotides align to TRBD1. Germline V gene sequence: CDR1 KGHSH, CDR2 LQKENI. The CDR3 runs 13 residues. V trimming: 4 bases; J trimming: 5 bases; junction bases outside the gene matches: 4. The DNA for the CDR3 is TGTGCCAGCTCACAGATGGACAGGGAGACCCAGTACTTC. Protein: CASSQMDRETQYF.

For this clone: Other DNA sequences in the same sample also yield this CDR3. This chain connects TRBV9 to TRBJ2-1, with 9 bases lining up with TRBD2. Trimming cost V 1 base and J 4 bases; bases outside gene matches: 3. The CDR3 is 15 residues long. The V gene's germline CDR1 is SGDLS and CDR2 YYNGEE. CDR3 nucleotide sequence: TGTGCCAGCAGCGTAAGCGGGGGGCCTTACAATGAGCAGTTCTTC. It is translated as CASSVSGGPYNEQFF.

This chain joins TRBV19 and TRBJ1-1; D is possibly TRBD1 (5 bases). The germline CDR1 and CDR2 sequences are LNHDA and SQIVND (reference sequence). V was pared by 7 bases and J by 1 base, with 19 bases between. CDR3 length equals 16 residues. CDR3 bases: TGTGCCAGTACCTTATGGGGTGGGGCCGGGAACACTGAAGCTTTCTTT. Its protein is CASTLWGGAGNTEAFF.

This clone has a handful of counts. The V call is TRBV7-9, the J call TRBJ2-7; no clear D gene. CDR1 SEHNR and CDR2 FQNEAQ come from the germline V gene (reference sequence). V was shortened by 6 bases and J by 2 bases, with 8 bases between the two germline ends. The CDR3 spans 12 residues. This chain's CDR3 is CASSRNAYEQYF. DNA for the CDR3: TGTGCCAGCAGTCGAAATGCCTACGAGCAGTACTTC.

The CDR3 coding sequence is TGTGCCAGCAGTTTAGTACGTGGGTACGAGCAGTACTTC. Residues: CASSLVRGYEQYF. This rearrangement joins TRBV12-3 or TRBV12-4 to TRBJ2-7; D gene ambiguous. The CDR3 loop spans 13 amino acids. V was cut by 1 base and J by 4 bases, with 8 bases left in between.

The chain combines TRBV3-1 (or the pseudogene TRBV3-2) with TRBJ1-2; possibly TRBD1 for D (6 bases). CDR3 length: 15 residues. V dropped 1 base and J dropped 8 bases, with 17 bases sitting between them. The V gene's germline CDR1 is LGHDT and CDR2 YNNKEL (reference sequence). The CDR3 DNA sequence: TGTGCCAGCAGCCAAGCCCGCGGGGGGGCGGGAGGCTACACCTTC. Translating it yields CASSQARGGAGGYTF.

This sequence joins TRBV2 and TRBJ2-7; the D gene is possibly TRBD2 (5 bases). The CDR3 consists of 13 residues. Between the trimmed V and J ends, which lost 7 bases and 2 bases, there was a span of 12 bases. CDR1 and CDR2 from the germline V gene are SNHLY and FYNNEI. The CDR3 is CASNPTGTYEQYF. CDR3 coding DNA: TGTGCCAGCAACCCCACGGGAACCTACGAGCAGTACTTC.

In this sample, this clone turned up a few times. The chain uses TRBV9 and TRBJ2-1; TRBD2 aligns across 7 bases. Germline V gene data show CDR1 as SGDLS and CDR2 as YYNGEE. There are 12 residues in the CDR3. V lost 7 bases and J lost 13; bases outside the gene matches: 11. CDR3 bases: TGTGCCAGCTCTCCGGCGGGAGCCGAACAGTTCTTC. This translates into CASSPAGAEQFF.

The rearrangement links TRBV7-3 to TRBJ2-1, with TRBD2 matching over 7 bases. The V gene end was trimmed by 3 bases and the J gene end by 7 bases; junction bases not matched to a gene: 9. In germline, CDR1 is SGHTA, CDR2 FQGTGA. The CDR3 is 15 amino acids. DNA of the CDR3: TGTGCCAGCAGCTTGGGGCTAGCGGTTAGAAATGAGCAGTTCTTC. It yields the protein CASSLGLAVRNEQFF.

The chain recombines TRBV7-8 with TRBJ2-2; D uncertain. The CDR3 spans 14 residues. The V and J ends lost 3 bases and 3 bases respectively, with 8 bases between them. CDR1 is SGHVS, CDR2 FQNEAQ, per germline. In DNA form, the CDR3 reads TGTGCCAGCAGCTTCGGCAGCTACACCGGGGAGCTGTTTTTT. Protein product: CASSFGSYTGELFF.

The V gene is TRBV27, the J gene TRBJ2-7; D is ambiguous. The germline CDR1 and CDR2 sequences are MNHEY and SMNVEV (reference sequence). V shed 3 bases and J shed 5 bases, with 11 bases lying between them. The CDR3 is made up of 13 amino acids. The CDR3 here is CASSLGAHDEQYF. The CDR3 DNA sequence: TGTGCCAGCAGTTTGGGCGCTCATGACGAGCAGTACTTC.

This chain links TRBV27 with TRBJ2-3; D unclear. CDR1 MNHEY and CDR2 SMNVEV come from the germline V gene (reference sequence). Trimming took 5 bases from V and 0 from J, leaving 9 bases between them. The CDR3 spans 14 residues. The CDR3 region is CASSRPSSTDTQYF. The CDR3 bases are TGTGCCAGCAGTCGCCCTTCTAGCACAGATACGCAGTATTTT.

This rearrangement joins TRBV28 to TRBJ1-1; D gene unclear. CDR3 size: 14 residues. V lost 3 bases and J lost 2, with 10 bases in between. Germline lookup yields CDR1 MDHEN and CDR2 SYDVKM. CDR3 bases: TGTGCCAGCAGTTTTCGAAGGGAAAACACTGAAGCTTTCTTT. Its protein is CASSFRRENTEAFF.

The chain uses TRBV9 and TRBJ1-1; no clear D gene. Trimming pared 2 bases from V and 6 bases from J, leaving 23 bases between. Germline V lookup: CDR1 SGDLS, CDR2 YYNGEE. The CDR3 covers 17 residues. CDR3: CASSVSSVDSGRSEAFF. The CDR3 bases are TGTGCCAGCAGCGTTTCCTCCGTGGATAGCGGTCGCTCTGAAGCTTTCTTT.

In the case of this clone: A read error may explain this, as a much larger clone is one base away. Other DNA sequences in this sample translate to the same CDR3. The CDR3 spells CASSLGQGAYGYTF. The CDR3 nucleotides are TGTGCCAGCAGTTTAGGACAGGGGGCCTATGGCTACACCTTC. The chain employs TRBV7-9 and TRBJ1-2, with 11 bases identical to TRBD1. CDR1 is SEHNR and CDR2 is FQNEAQ in the germline V gene (reference sequence). The CDR3 length is 14 residues.

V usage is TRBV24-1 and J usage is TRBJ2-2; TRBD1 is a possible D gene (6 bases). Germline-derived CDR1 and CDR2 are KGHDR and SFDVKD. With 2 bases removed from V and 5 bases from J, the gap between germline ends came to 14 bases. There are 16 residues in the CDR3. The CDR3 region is CATSDWGITGTGELFF. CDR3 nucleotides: TGTGCCACCAGTGATTGGGGAATCACAGGGACCGGGGAGCTGTTTTTT.

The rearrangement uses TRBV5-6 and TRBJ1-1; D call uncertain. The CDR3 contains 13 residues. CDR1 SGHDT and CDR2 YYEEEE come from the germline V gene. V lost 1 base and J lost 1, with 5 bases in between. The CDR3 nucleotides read TGTGCCAGCAGCTTGCGGGGGAACACTGAAGCTTTCTTT. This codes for CASSLRGNTEAFF.

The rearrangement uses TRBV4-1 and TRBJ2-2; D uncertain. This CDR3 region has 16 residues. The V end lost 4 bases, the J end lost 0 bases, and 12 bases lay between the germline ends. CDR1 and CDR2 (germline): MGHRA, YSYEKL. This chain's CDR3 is CASSRGATTNTGELFF. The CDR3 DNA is TGCGCCAGCAGCCGAGGCGCCACTACGAACACCGGGGAGCTGTTTTTT.

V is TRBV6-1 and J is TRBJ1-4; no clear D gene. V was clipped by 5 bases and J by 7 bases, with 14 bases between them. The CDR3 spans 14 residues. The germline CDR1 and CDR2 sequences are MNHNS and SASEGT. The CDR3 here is CASSMEGAPEKLFF. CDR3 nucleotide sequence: TGTGCCAGCAGTATGGAGGGTGCCCCTGAAAAACTGTTTTTT.

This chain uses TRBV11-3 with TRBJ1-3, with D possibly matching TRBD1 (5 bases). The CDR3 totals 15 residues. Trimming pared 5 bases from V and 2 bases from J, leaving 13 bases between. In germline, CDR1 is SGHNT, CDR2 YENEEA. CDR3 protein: CASSTQGGPGNTIYF. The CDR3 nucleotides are TGTGCCAGCAGCACCCAGGGAGGACCTGGAAACACCATATATTTT.

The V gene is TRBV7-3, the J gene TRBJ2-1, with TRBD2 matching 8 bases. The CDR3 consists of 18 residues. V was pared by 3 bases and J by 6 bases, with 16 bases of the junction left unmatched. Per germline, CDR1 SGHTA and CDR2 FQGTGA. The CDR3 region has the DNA TGTGCCAGCAGCTTTTCAGGGACGTGGTCGGGAGGGGGCAATGAGCAGTTCTTC. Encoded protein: CASSFSGTWSGGGNEQFF.

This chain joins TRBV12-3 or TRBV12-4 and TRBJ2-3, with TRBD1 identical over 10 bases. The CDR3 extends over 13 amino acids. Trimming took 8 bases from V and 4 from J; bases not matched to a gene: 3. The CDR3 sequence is CASSGQGPDTQYF. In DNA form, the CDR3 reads TGTGCCAGCTCGGGACAGGGGCCAGATACGCAGTATTTT.

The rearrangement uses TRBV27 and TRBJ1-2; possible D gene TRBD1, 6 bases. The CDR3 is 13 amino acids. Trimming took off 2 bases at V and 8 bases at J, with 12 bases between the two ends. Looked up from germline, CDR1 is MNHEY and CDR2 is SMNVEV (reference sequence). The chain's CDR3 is CASSLGGGAGYTF. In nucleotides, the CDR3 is TGTGCCAGCAGTTTAGGCGGGGGCGCGGGCTACACCTTC.

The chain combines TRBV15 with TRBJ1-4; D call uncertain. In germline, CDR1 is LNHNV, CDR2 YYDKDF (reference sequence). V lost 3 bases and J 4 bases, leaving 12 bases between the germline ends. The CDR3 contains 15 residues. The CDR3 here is CATSSPRFDNEKLFF. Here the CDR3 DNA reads TGTGCCACCAGCAGCCCCCGGTTCGATAATGAAAAACTGTTTTTT.

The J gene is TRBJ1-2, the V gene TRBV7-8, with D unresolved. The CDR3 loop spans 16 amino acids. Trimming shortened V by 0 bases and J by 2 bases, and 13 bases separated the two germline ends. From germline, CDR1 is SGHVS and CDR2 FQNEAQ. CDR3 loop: CASSLAGKNKNYGYTF. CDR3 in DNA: TGTGCCAGCAGCTTAGCGGGCAAGAATAAGAACTATGGCTACACCTTC.

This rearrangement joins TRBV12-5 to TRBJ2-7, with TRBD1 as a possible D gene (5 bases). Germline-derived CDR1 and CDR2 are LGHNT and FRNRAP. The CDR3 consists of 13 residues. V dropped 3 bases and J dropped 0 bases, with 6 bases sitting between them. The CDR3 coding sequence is TGTGCTAGTGGTTTAGACAGCTCCTACGAGCAGTACTTC. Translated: CASGLDSSYEQYF.

Here the CDR3 reads CASSQHRKRPEQFF. The CDR3 DNA sequence: TGTGCCAGCAGCCAGCACAGGAAACGTCCTGAGCAGTTCTTC. This sequence joins TRBV3-1 (or the pseudogene TRBV3-2) and TRBJ2-1; D is possibly TRBD1 (5 bases). Germline V gene sequence: CDR1 LGHDT, CDR2 YNNKEL (reference sequence). Trimming stripped 3 bases from V and 9 bases from J, with 15 bases between. This CDR3 contains 14 residues.

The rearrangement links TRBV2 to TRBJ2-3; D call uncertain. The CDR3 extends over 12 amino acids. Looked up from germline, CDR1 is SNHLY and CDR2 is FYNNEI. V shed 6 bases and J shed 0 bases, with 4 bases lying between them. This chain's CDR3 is CASRLSTDTQYF. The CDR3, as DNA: TGTGCCAGCAGATTGAGCACAGATACGCAGTATTTT. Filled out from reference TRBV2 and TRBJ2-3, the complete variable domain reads EPEVTQTPSHQVTQMGQEVILRCVPISNHLYFYWYRQILGQKVEFLVSFYNNEISEKSEIFDDQFSVERPDGSNFTLKIRSTKLEDSAMYFCASRLSTDTQYFGPGTRLTVL.